This T cell receptor beta chain is from a study of cytomegalovirus exposure and HLA in healthy donors. Background on the study: There were approximately 400 genotyped donors. Of these, roughly 82% fell in the genetic ancestry cluster associated with self-reported Caucasian donors.

V lost 5 bases to trimming and J lost 4 bases, with 11 bases between them. The germline V gene has CDR1 SGHVS and CDR2 FQNEAQ. This CDR3 has 13 amino acids. Study results and limitations: DRB1 showed the most TCR associations and HLA-C the fewest in a later analysis, as rates varied by HLA locus. Later analysis showed most CMV-associated TCR beta chains appearing HLA-restricted. In a later analysis, productive TCRs from donors in an Asian-associated ancestry cluster reportedly carried fewer N-insertions than the cohort mean.

This clone is a singleton in its sample. As yet, its antigen is unknown. Amplification used 60 Vbeta primers and 13 Jbeta primers. Generated by immunoSEQ multiplex PCR, the TCRdb table keeps only in-frame clones and is missing some. The sample records about 130,000 clones, over 60% being singletons. The receptor comes from a human donor in good health. Sequenced: PBMCs. This chain links TRBV7-8 with TRBJ1-2, with D uncertain. CDR3 nucleotide sequence: TGTGCCAGCAGCCCAGAACCTGTCTATGGCTACACCTTC. It encodes CASSPEPVYGYTF.